This T cell receptor (beta chain) was recovered during a study of identifying expanded T cells in peripheral blood. Study-wide points: Variance in clone template counts between roughly two-week samples significantly increased with total template count across all healthy donors. Over about two and four weeks, about 17 and 20 clones changed, versus around 1.1 between replicates.

Collection occurred without any documented infections or immune events in donors. Profiling relied on immunoSEQ multiplex PCR, and the TCRdb table lists in-frame clones only, not all of them. The sample lists about 53,000 clones, under 85% seen once, with around a sixth in the top ten. The V and J ends lost 5 bases and 7 bases respectively, with 10 bases between them. CDR3 length: 12 amino acids. Germline-derived CDR1 and CDR2 are SNHLY and FYNNEI. A word on this clone: Its antigen is as yet unknown.

V gene TRBV2 combines with J gene TRBJ2-3; D remains ambiguous. The sequencing input was blood. This receptor was taken from a person aged 18 to 70 in good health. CDR3 loop: CASSPSLNTQYF. As DNA, the CDR3 is TGTGCCAGCAGTCCGAGCCTAAATACGCAGTATTTT.